This TCR beta chain is drawn from a study of T cells after somatic rescue of genetic block. Clones were sequenced by immunoSEQ multiplex PCR, and TCRdb holds only the in-frame ones, with some missing. The table includes 80,000 to 100,000 clones, about 87% detected once. CDR1 and CDR2 from the germline V gene are SQVTM and ANQGSEA. The CDR3 has 13 amino acids. The J segment lost 8 bases and the V segment lost 7 bases, leaving 11 bases of the junction unmatched. V gene TRBV29-1 combines with J gene TRBJ2-1; 7 nucleotides line up with TRBD1. The sequenced material came from peripheral blood mononuclear cells (PBMCs). The receptor was derived from a woman under 30. CDR3 nucleotide sequence: TGCAGCGCCGCCCGCGGGCAGGGGGATGAGCAGTTCTTC. Protein product: CSAARGQGDEQFF.